A selection of T cell receptor beta chains follows, all from one sample in a study of blood T cell repertoires in COVID-19. Data came from immunoSEQ multiplex PCR; TCRdb stores just in-frame clones and leaves some out. The data hold around 200,000 clones, with 80% to 90% observed a single time. The sample consisted of peripheral blood. The source is a man in his forties or fifties with acute or convalescent COVID-19. Both conserved end residues are part of each CDR3. Each record gives: D gene, J gene, clone size, V gene, CDR3 protein, CDR3 DNA. A D gene is named only where the DNA matches it firmly. Expanded clones are given a class, and other clones once, few, many or no size at all.

.,TRBJ2-2,.,TRBV6-4,CASSDSAGTRSGELFF,TGTGCCAGCAGTGACTCTGCGGGTACGAGATCCGGGGAGCTGTTTTTT
.,TRBJ2-3,.,TRBV5-8,CASSPRKGYGTDTQYF,TGTGCCAGCAGCCCGAGAAAGGGGTACGGCACAGATACGCAGTATTTT
.,TRBJ1-3,.,TRBV5-1,CASSLSLAGMGNTIYF,TGCGCCAGCAGCCTGAGCTTGGCAGGGATGGGAAACACCATATATTTT
TRBD1,TRBJ2-7,.,TRBV18,CASSPPGVAGGYEQYF,TGTGCCAGCTCACCACCGGGTGTGGCAGGGGGCTACGAGCAGTACTTC
.,TRBJ2-5,.,TRBV4-1,CASSQVVSGSRETQYF,TGCGCCAGCAGCCAAGTCGTATCAGGGTCACGAGAGACCCAGTACTTC
TRBD1,TRBJ1-5,.,TRBV10-3,CAISATGDNQPQHF,TGTGCCATCAGTGCGACAGGGGACAATCAGCCCCAGCATTTT
.,TRBJ1-1,few,TRBV20-1,CSAQLNTEAFF,TGCAGTGCGCAGTTGAACACTGAAGCTTTCTTT
.,TRBJ2-1,.,TRBV23-1,CASSQYRTNEQFF,TGCGCCAGCAGTCAATATCGGACAAATGAGCAGTTCTTC
TRBD2,TRBJ2-1,.,TRBV5-4,CASSSTLAGSSYNEQFF,TGTGCCAGCAGTTCTACCTTAGCGGGGAGCTCCTACAATGAGCAGTTCTTC
.,TRBJ1-2,.,TRBV10-1,CASSAGPDYGYTF,TGCGCCAGCAGTGCAGGGCCAGACTATGGCTACACCTTC
.,TRBJ1-5,.,TRBV28,CASHLRVGQPQHF,TGTGCCAGCCATTTGCGGGTAGGACAGCCCCAGCATTTT
.,TRBJ2-6,.,TRBV2,CASSDWASGANVLTF,TGTGCCAGCAGTGATTGGGCCTCTGGGGCCAACGTCCTGACTTTC
TRBD2,TRBJ2-7,.,TRBV5-8,CASSLRTSGGYEQYF,TGTGCCAGCAGCCTCCGGACTAGCGGGGGTTACGAGCAGTACTTC
TRBD1,TRBJ2-7,.,TRBV18,CASSPPGQSGQQYF,TGTGCCAGCTCACCCCCGGGACAGTCGGGCCAGCAGTACTTC